Sequencing of this T cell receptor beta chain was carried out in a study of CD8 T cells in ankylosing spondylitis. Study-level results: What seemed typical of ankylosing spondylitis blood was a TCR beta motif built from several highly homologous variants.

Preparation of TCR beta libraries was done by quantitative 5'-RACE with molecular barcodes. A single record per CDR3 protein comes from TCRdb applying MiXCR to the 5' RACE reads. The sample has roughly 250,000 distinct CDR3 sequences; over 9.5% are singletons. This CDR3 is 14 amino acids long. Between the trimmed V and J ends, which lost 3 bases and 4 bases, there was a span of 13 bases. Looked up from germline, CDR1 is SQVTM and CDR2 is ANQGSEA. This clonotype was seen at least ten times. The target antigen is unknown. The chain joins TRBV29-1 to TRBJ2-1, with D perhaps being TRBD1 or TRBD2 (6 bases each). Sequencing was performed on blood, either unsorted or a sorted T cell fraction (not recorded which). This TCR was sampled from a male donor with ankylosing spondylitis or in good health (not recorded which). CDR3 DNA: TGCAGCGTTGAGCCGCGGGACATTTACAATGAGCAGTTCTTC. This sequence encodes CSVEPRDIYNEQFF.